This T cell receptor (beta chain) came from a study of T cells in Graves' hyperthyroidism and ophthalmopathy. On the basis of clinical symptoms, serum thyroxine and TRAb, thyroid ultrasound and orbital computed tomography, diagnoses were made. This clonotype was counted once. It was RNA transcripts that yielded the amplified TCR beta CDR3 regions. The study used the HTBI primer set for a first-round RT-PCR of the TCR CDR3. One entry per CDR3 protein results from TCRdb running MiXCR on the multiplex PCR reads. This sample has hundreds of thousands of distinct CDR3 sequences, with about 14% found just once. The source is a woman between 18 and 29 years old with Graves' hyperthyroidism. The sequencing sample was made of blood.

CDR3 sequence: CSARGTSSYEQYF. DNA for the CDR3: TGCAGTGCCAGGGGGACTAGTTCCTACGAGCAGTACTTC. This sequence joins TRBV20-1 and TRBJ2-7; a weak D match, TRBD2 (8 bases). V lost 6 bases, J lost 1 base, and 13 bases lay in between. Germline CDR1 and CDR2: DFQATT and SNEGSKA (reference sequence). The CDR3 is 13 amino acids.